Listed below are T cell receptor beta chains from one sample, sequenced in a study of blood T cells in healthy people across ages. TCRdb analysed the 5' RACE reads with MiXCR anew, one entry per CDR3 protein. In the table there are hundreds of thousands of distinct CDR3 sequences, around 36% of which are singletons. The sequencing sample was made of blood. These receptors were collected from a man aged 18-30 years in good health. CDR3s include the opening cysteine and the closing phenylalanine or tryptophan. The order of the fields is J gene, D gene, V gene, clone size, CDR3 protein, CDR3 DNA. A D gene is named only where the DNA matches it firmly. Part of the rows lack a size; the others show once, few, many or a class for expanded clones.

>TRBJ1-1|-|TRBV29-1|-
CSVRTSLNTEAFF
TGCAGCGTACGGACAAGCTTGAACACTGAAGCTTTCTTT
>TRBJ1-2|-|TRBV29-1|many
CSVDGTNYGYTF
TGCAGCGTTGACGGCACAAACTATGGCTACACCTTC
>TRBJ1-5|TRBD1|TRBV10-3|few
CAISAGTGRGSNQPQHF
TGTGCCATCAGTGCTGGGACAGGGAGAGGAAGCAATCAGCCCCAGCATTTT
>TRBJ1-1|TRBD1|TRBV7-2|few
CASSLEADRAFEAFF
TGTGCCAGCAGCTTAGAGGCGGACAGGGCCTTTGAAGCTTTCTTT
>TRBJ2-3|-|TRBV20-1|few
CSASGPGSSTDTQYF
TGCAGTGCTAGTGGTCCGGGATCTAGCACAGATACGCAGTATTTT
>TRBJ2-3|-|TRBV2|few
CASKRSLSTDTQYF
TGTGCCAGCAAGCGATCCCTTAGCACAGATACGCAGTATTTT
>TRBJ2-5|-|TRBV5-1|many
CASSLAVNSIGETQYF
TGCGCCAGCAGCTTGGCGGTCAATTCAATCGGAGAGACCCAGTACTTC
>TRBJ1-2|-|TRBV7-8|many
CASSLIRQGPAALSYGYTF
TGTGCCAGCAGCTTAATAAGGCAGGGGCCCGCCGCGCTGAGCTATGGCTACACCTTC
>TRBJ2-3|-|TRBV20-1|few
CSAIPVVTDTQYF
TGCAGTGCTATTCCCGTGGTCACAGATACGCAGTATTTT
>TRBJ2-5|-|TRBV5-1|-
CASSLTIGQQETQYF
TGCGCCAGCAGCTTGACAATTGGACAGCAAGAGACCCAGTACTTC
>TRBJ1-2|TRBD1|TRBV9|few
CASSVGRGTGGSNYGYTF
TGTGCCAGCAGCGTAGGTCGCGGGACAGGGGGGTCTAACTATGGCTACACCTTC